The 11 T cell receptor beta chains given below trace back to one sample, sequenced in a study of T cells and Merkel cell carcinoma outcomes. Libraries were prepared by immunoSEQ multiplex PCR; TCRdb keeps only in-frame clonotypes and omits some of them. The table has thousands of clones, almost 95% seen once; the top ten hold approximately 1.7%. The specimen was tumor tissue from Merkel cell carcinoma. These receptors came from a human donor with Merkel cell carcinoma.

V usage is TRBV7-2 and J usage is TRBJ2-2; tentatively, D is TRBD1 (6 bases). Germline values: CDR1 SGHTA, CDR2 FQGNSA. Trimming took 2 bases from V and 0 from J, leaving 7 bases between them. The CDR3 runs 15 residues. This CDR3 is CASSLWTANTGELFF. CDR3 sequence (DNA): TGTGCCAGCAGCTTATGGACAGCGAACACCGGGGAGCTGTTTTTT.

This chain uses TRBV5-4 with TRBJ1-1, with no clear D. The germline V and J ends were trimmed by 2 bases and 1 base, with 3 bases remaining between them. This CDR3 comprises 12 residues. In germline, CDR1 is SGHNT, CDR2 YYREEE (reference sequence). CDR3 region: CASSLQNTEAFF. The CDR3 nucleotides are TGTGCCAGCAGCTTACAGAACACTGAAGCTTTCTTT.

Concerning this clone itself: The germline gene is not matched at one end of the junction; a read error may be the cause. This sequence joins TRBV5-4 and TRBJ2-6; no definite D call. This CDR3 has 15 amino acids. Germline assignment: CDR1 SGHNT and CDR2 YYREEE (reference sequence). Written as DNA, the CDR3 is TGTGCTAGCAGCATGGTAGGGTCCGGGGCCAACGTCCTGACTTTC. Amino acids: CASSMVGSGANVLTF.

The chain joins TRBV5-1 to TRBJ1-1, with 7 nucleotides matching TRBD1. The CDR3 loop spans 15 amino acids. J lost 10 bases, V lost 1 base, and 13 bases had no gene match. The germline V gene has CDR1 SGHRS and CDR2 YFSETQ. In DNA, the CDR3 is TGCGCCAGCAGCTTGACCACGACAGGGCGCGAGTCAGCTTTCTTT. This translates into CASSLTTTGRESAFF.

This clone occurred once. This chain joins TRBV4-3 and TRBJ1-3; possible D gene TRBD1, 5 bases. The CDR3 runs 16 residues. The V end was cut by 3 bases, the J end by 0 bases, with 12 bases between. The germline V gene encodes CDR1 LGHNA and CDR2 YSLEER. CDR3 bases: TGCGCCAGCAGCCATGGGACTTCAATCTCTGGAAACACCATATATTTT. The encoded protein is CASSHGTSISGNTIYF.

The J gene is TRBJ1-1, the V gene TRBV19, with a weak D call TRBD1 (5 bases). Trimming removed 5 bases at V and 5 bases at J, with 18 bases between. Per germline, CDR1 LNHDA and CDR2 SQIVND (reference sequence). This CDR3 is 15 amino acids long. The CDR3 nucleotides are TGTGCCAGTAGTCGTCCAGGGTATGCGGATACTGAAGCTTTCTTT. Encoded protein: CASSRPGYADTEAFF.

This chain joins TRBV11-3 and TRBJ2-3; possibly TRBD2 for D (5 bases). Deletions cut 1 base from V and 2 bases from J, with 7 bases between. The CDR3 runs to 14 residues. Germline CDR1 and CDR2: SGHNT and YENEEA. The CDR3, as DNA: TGTGCCAGCAGCTTAGGAGCGGTCACAGATACGCAGTATTTT. It encodes CASSLGAVTDTQYF.

This clone appeared a single time. The CDR3 protein is CASSPPQGVLETQYF. The CDR3 nucleotides read TGTGCCAGCTCACCACCGCAAGGGGTACTCGAGACCCAGTACTTC. This chain joins TRBV18 and TRBJ2-5; D is perhaps TRBD1 (5 bases). Trimming removed 0 bases at V and 5 bases at J, with 13 bases between. The CDR3 loop spans 15 amino acids. The V gene's germline CDR1 is KGHSH and CDR2 LQKENI.

The V gene is TRBV9, the J gene TRBJ2-1; D unresolved. The V gene lost 1 base and the J gene lost 8 bases, with 10 bases spanning the gap. The CDR3 runs to 13 residues. Germline V lookup: CDR1 SGDLS, CDR2 YYNGEE. CDR3 region: CASSVYPGDEQFF. The CDR3 region has the DNA TGTGCCAGCAGCGTATACCCTGGGGATGAGCAGTTCTTC.

The genes are TRBV5-1 and TRBJ2-3; D may be TRBD2 (6 bases). The length of the CDR3 is 14 residues. Per germline, CDR1 SGHRS and CDR2 YFSETQ. Trimming left V 5 bases short and J 6 bases short, with 16 bases between. The CDR3: CASRVEEGRDTQYF. As DNA, the CDR3 is TGCGCCAGCAGGGTTGAGGAGGGCCGGGATACGCAGTATTTT.

V and J are TRBV29-1 and TRBJ1-2, with D maybe TRBD1 (5 bases). The CDR3 length is 12 residues. CDR1 is SQVTM, CDR2 ANQGSEA, per germline. V was pared by 3 bases and J by 7 bases, with 12 bases between. The CDR3 DNA reads TGCAGCGTTGAGGGCGGGGGTGGTGGCTACACCTTC. Protein: CSVEGGGGGYTF. Full variable domain (missing parts from reference TRBV29-1 and TRBJ1-2): SAVISQKPSRDICQRGTSLTIQCQVDSQVTMMFWYRQQPGQSLTLIATANQGSEATYESGFVIDKFPISRPNLTFSTLTVSNMSPEDSSIYLCSVEGGGGGYTFGSGTRLTVV.